The 8 T cell receptor beta chains presented below share a single source sample, sequenced in a study of blood T cell repertoires in COVID-19. Produced via immunoSEQ multiplex PCR; TCRdb's table is partial and in-frame only. The data show 200,000 to 250,000 clones, about 87% seen once. The sequencing sample was made of PBMCs or T cells enriched from blood (not recorded which). Receptors originate from a woman aged 25 to 39 who had recovered from COVID-19.

V and J are TRBV10-3 and TRBJ2-5; D may be TRBD1 (5 bases). This CDR3 has 14 amino acids. Germline-derived CDR1 and CDR2 are ENHRY and SYGVKD. The V end lost 5 bases, the J end lost 5 bases, and 15 bases lay between the germline ends. The CDR3 protein is CAISMEGAIETQYF. In DNA, the CDR3 is TGTGCCATCAGTATGGAAGGGGCCATTGAGACCCAGTACTTC.

This chain joins TRBV14 and TRBJ2-3; D is uncertain. Germline CDR1 SGHDN, CDR2 FVKESK. The CDR3 loop spans 15 amino acids. V was clipped by 2 bases and J by 1 base, with 10 bases between them. CDR3 coding DNA: TGTGCCAGCAGCCAACAGATATTTGGCACAGATACGCAGTATTTT. It specifies CASSQQIFGTDTQYF.

V and J are TRBV4-3 and TRBJ1-3; D possibly corresponds to TRBD1 (6 bases). Germline V CDR1 and CDR2: LGHNA, YSLEER. The CDR3 length is 16 residues. Trimming removed 0 bases at V and 4 bases at J, with 13 bases between. CDR3 residues: CASSQDSRQAGNTIYF. The CDR3 DNA reads TGCGCCAGCAGCCAAGATAGTCGACAGGCGGGAAACACCATATATTTT.

The chain couples TRBV21-1 to TRBJ1-2; the D call TRBD1 from the table was never checked on the DNA. TRBV21-1 counts as a pseudogene. The CDR3 loop spans 12 amino acids. The CDR3 region has the DNA TGTGCCAGCAGCAAAGAGAGACAGAGCTACACCTTC. This sequence encodes CASSKERQSYTF.

This rearrangement joins TRBV5-5 to TRBJ2-1; no firm D call. The ends were cut back, 4 bases at V and 4 bases at J, with 15 bases in the middle. This CDR3 comprises 15 residues. Germline V gene sequence: CDR1 SGHKS, CDR2 YYEKEE (reference sequence). In DNA, the CDR3 is TGTGCCAGCAGCCCCAGTCTGCCCTTTTACAATGAGCAGTTCTTC. Protein product: CASSPSLPFYNEQFF.

The chain recombines TRBV5-6 with TRBJ2-5; weak D call: TRBD2 (6 bases). The V and J ends lost 0 bases and 2 bases respectively, with 11 bases between them. This CDR3 spans 15 amino acids. CDR1 SGHDT and CDR2 YYEEEE come from the germline V gene. The CDR3 loop reads CASSLVGGLQETQYF. In DNA, the CDR3 is TGTGCCAGCAGCTTGGTTGGGGGGTTACAAGAGACCCAGTACTTC. Full variable domain (missing parts from reference TRBV5-6 and TRBJ2-5): DAGVTQSPTHLIKTRGQQVTLRCSPKSGHDTVSWYQQALGQGPQFIFQYYEEEERQRGNFPDRFSGHQFPNYSSELNVNALLLGDSALYLCASSLVGGLQETQYFGPGTRLLVL.

The chain combines TRBV7-2 with TRBJ2-7, with 10 nucleotides matching TRBD2. The CDR3 loop spans 15 amino acids. The V gene's germline CDR1 is SGHTA and CDR2 FQGNSA. V was clipped by 4 bases and J by 3 bases; unmatched bases: 6. The CDR3: CASSSLAGVVYEQYF. The CDR3 DNA is TGTGCCAGCAGCTCCCTAGCGGGAGTGGTCTACGAGCAGTACTTC.

This clone has only one observation. The chain links TRBV7-9 to TRBJ1-1; no clear D gene. Germline CDR1 and CDR2: SEHNR and FQNEAQ (reference sequence). Trimming pared 5 bases from V and 0 bases from J, leaving 7 bases between. This CDR3 has 13 amino acids. The CDR3 sequence is CASSLSLNTEAFF. The CDR3, as DNA: TGTGCCAGCAGCCTAAGCTTGAACACTGAAGCTTTCTTT.